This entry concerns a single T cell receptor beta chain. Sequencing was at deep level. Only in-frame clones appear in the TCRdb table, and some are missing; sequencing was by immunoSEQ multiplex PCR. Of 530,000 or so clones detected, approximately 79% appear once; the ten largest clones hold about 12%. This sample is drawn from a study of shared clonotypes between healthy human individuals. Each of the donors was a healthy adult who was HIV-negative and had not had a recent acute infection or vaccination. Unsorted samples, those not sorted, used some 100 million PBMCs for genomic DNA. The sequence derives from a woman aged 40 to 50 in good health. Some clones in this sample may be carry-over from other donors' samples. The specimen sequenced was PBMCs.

DNA of the CDR3: TGTGCCAGCACCCTTGGGGGGGCGCGATCACCCCTCCACTTT. It translates to CASTLGGARSPLHF. The chain joins TRBV7-2 to TRBJ1-6; weak D call: TRBD1 (6 bases). The V end lost 7 bases, the J end lost 10 bases, and 17 bases lay between the germline ends. CDR1 SGHTA and CDR2 FQGNSA come from the germline V gene. The CDR3 has 14 amino acids.